The 9 T cell receptor beta chains reported below all come from one sample, sequenced in a study of control samples from healthy donors and cancer patients. Assay: immunoSEQ multiplex PCR; the TCRdb copy retains only in-frame clones and omits some. The sample yields 140,000 or so clones, 91% seen once. The sequenced sample was blood. The receptor source for this set is a man aged 25 to 45 in good health.

DNA for the CDR3: TGTGCCAGCAGCCCCAGCTTACTTAGCTCCTACGAGCAGTACTTC. Protein sequence: CASSPSLLSSYEQYF. J is TRBJ2-7 and V is TRBV3-1 (or the pseudogene TRBV3-2); D is unresolved. Trimming took 4 bases from V and 0 from J, leaving 13 bases between them. Germline values: CDR1 LGHDT, CDR2 YNNKEL (reference sequence). The length of the CDR3 is 15 residues.

The chain uses TRBV6-5 and TRBJ1-2; D not certain. The CDR3 runs 12 residues. CDR1 and CDR2 (germline): MNHEY, SVGAGI. Deletions cut 10 bases from V and 2 bases from J, with 11 bases between. The CDR3 DNA reads TGTGCCACCAGGACTGCCAACTATGGCTACACCTTC. Protein sequence: CATRTANYGYTF.

The V and J genes are TRBV5-4 and TRBJ2-1; D gene uncertain. Looked up from germline, CDR1 is SGHNT and CDR2 is YYREEE (reference sequence). Trimming cost V 1 base and J 9 bases, with 14 bases left between them. CDR3 length: 14 amino acids. CDR3 bases: TGTGCCAGCAGCTTGTCGGGCCCGTGGGGTGAGCAGTTCTTC. Its protein is CASSLSGPWGEQFF. Full variable domain (outside the CDR3, taken from reference TRBV5-4 and TRBJ2-1): ETGVTQSPTHLIKTRGQQVTLRCSSQSGHNTVSWYQQALGQGPQFIFQYYREEENGRGNFPPRFSGLQFPNYSSELNVNALELDDSALYLCASSLSGPWGEQFFGPGTRLTVL.

The chain uses TRBV11-2 and TRBJ2-3; 9 bases are a match to TRBD2. With 3 bases clipped from V and 0 bases from J, the junction kept 13 bases outside the gene matches. Germline lookup yields CDR1 SGHAT and CDR2 FQNNGV. The CDR3 spans 19 residues. CDR3 sequence reads: CASSFPRGGLEASTDTQYF. CDR3 nucleotides: TGTGCCAGCAGCTTTCCGCGGGGGGGCCTCGAGGCTAGCACAGATACGCAGTATTTT.

V and J are TRBV24-1 and TRBJ2-1, with TRBD2 matching over 8 bases. Trimming at V came to 1 base and at J to 8 bases, leaving 9 bases not matched to a gene. The CDR3 spans 16 residues. The V gene's germline CDR1 is KGHDR and CDR2 SFDVKD. This CDR3 reads CATSDFGKRGRHEQFF. CDR3 DNA: TGTGCCACCAGTGATTTTGGAAAGCGGGGGAGGCATGAGCAGTTCTTC.

V and J are TRBV5-6 and TRBJ1-1; possible D gene TRBD1, 5 bases. Trimming removed 5 bases from V and 5 bases from J, with 16 bases in between. The CDR3 contains 14 residues. Germline V lookup: CDR1 SGHDT, CDR2 YYEEEE. The CDR3 DNA reads as TGTGCCAGCAGTTCGGGACGGGGAGGGACTGAAGCTTTCTTT. Its protein is CASSSGRGGTEAFF.

As DNA, the CDR3 is TGTGCCAGCAGCTTCCTCAGGGCTACAAACACTGAAGCTTTCTTT. It translates to CASSFLRATNTEAFF. The chain uses TRBV5-5 and TRBJ1-1; TRBD1 is a possible D gene (5 bases). The CDR3 runs 15 residues. V lost 2 bases, J lost 2 bases, and 13 bases lay in between. In germline, CDR1 is SGHKS, CDR2 YYEKEE (reference sequence).

The chain combines TRBV12-3 or TRBV12-4 with TRBJ1-5; D not resolved. The CDR3 totals 12 residues. Trimming removed 5 bases at V and 5 bases at J, with 7 bases between. This CDR3 is CASSKPHQPQHF. CDR3 coding DNA: TGTGCCAGCAGTAAGCCCCATCAGCCCCAGCATTTT.

The J gene is TRBJ1-3, the V gene TRBV18, with 8 bases aligning to TRBD1. The CDR3 contains 15 residues. V was pared by 1 base and J by 6 bases, with 5 bases of the junction left unmatched. The germline gives CDR1 KGHSH, CDR2 LQKENI. The DNA for the CDR3 is TGTGCCAGCTCACCACTGGGACAGGCCCAAAACACCATATATTTT. Its translation is CASSPLGQAQNTIYF. The variable domain in full, with the rest retrieved from reference TRBV18 and TRBJ1-3, is NAGVMQNPRHLVRRRGQEARLRCSPMKGHSHVYWYRQLPEEGLKFMVYLQKENIIDESGMPKERFSAEFPKEGPSILRIQQVVRGDSAAYFCASSPLGQAQNTIYFGEGSWLTVV.